A single sample gave rise to the 2 T cell receptor beta chains below, sequenced in a study of cytomegalovirus exposure and HLA in healthy donors. PCR used 60 Vbeta primers and 13 Jbeta primers. Repertoires were generated with immunoSEQ multiplex PCR, while TCRdb's copy carries only in-frame clones and drops some. The sample records fewer than 100,000 clones, 78% being singletons. The sample comprised PBMCs. The receptor source for this set is a woman aged 40 to 50 in good health and CMV-seropositive.

V gene TRBV7-6 combines with J gene TRBJ2-3, with TRBD2 identical over 7 bases. The V and J ends lost 6 bases and 6 bases, in that order; junction bases with no gene match: 3. The CDR3 sequence is 12 residues long. CDR1 is SGHVS, CDR2 FNYEAQ, per germline. CDR3 nucleotide sequence: TGTGCCAGCAGTCCGCGGGGGGATACGCAGTATTTT. Translation gives CASSPRGDTQYF.

This chain uses TRBV5-1 with TRBJ2-6; weak D call: TRBD2 (5 bases). CDR1 is SGHRS, CDR2 YFSETQ, per germline. V gave up 4 bases and J gave up 2 bases, with 10 bases separating them. The CDR3 is 15 amino acids. CDR3 protein: CASSASSPGANVLTF. The CDR3 region has the DNA TGCGCCAGCAGCGCTAGCTCACCTGGGGCCAACGTCCTGACTTTC.